This TCR beta chain was sequenced during a study of blood T cell repertoires in COVID-19. The repertoire was sequenced with immunoSEQ multiplex PCR; TCRdb's copy has only in-frame clones and lacks some. The profile shows more than 350,000 clones, over 75% of them singletons. The junction had 4 bases not matched to a gene; V was cut back by 6 bases and J by 5 bases. This CDR3 region has 13 residues. Germline CDR1 reads ENHRY; CDR2 reads SYGVKD. Sample: PBMCs or T cells enriched from blood (not recorded which). The origin of this receptor is a man aged 18 to 30 who had recovered from COVID-19. This sequence joins TRBV10-3 and TRBJ2-5; TRBD2 agrees at 9 bases. The CDR3 coding sequence is TGTGCCATCAGCATAGCGGGAGACGAGACCCAGTACTTC. Translated, it gives CAISIAGDETQYF.